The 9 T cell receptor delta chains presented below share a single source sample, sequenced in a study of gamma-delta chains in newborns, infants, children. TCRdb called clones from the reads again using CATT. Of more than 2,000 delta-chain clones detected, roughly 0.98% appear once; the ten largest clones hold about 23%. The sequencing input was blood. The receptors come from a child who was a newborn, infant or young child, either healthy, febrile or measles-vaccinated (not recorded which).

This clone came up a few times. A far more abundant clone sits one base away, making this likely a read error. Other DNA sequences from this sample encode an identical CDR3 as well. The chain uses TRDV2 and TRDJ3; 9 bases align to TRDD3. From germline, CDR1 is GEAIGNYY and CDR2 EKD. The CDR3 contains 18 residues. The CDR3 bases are TGTGCCTGTGACCCTTTGGGGGGATACTCCTGGGACACCCGGCAGATGTTTTTC. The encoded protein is CACDPLGGYSWDTRQMFF.

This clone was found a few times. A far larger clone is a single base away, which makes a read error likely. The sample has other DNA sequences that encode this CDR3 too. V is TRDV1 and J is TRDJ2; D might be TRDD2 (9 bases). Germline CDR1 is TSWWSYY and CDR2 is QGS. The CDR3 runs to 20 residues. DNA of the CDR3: TGTGCGCTTGGGGGAGCCTTCCTACTGGGGGTCAACTTTTTGACAGCACAACTCTTCTTT. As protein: CALGGAFLLGVNFLTAQLFF.

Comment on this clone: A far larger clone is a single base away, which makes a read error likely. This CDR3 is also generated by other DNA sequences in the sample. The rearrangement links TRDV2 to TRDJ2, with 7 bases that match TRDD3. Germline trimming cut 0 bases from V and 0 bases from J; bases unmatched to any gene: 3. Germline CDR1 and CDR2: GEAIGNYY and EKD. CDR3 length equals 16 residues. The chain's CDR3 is CACDTVGDTLTAQLFF. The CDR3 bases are TGTGCCTGTGACACCGTTGGGGATACTTTGACAGCACAACTCTTCTTT.

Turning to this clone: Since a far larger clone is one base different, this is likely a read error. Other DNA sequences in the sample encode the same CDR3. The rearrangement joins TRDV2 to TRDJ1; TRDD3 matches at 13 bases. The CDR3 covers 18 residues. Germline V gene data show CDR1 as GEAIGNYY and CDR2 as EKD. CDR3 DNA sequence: TGCGCCTGTGACACCGTTACTGGGGGATACGCCCTAGAAAATAAACTCATCTTT. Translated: CACDTVTGGYALENKLIF.

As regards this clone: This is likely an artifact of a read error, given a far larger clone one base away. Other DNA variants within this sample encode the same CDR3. The CDR3 loop is CACDKLGEELTAQLFF. DNA for the CDR3: TGTGCCTGTGACAAACTGGGGGAAGAATTGACAGCTCAACTCTTCTTT. V gene TRDV2 combines with J gene TRDJ2; 9 bases are shared with TRDD3. The germline CDR1 and CDR2 sequences are GEAIGNYY and EKD. The CDR3 loop spans 16 amino acids.

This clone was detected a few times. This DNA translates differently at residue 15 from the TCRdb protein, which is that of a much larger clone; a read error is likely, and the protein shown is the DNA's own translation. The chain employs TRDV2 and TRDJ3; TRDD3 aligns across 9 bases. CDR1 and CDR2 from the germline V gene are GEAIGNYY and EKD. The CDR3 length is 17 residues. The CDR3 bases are TGTGCCTGTGACGTACTGGGGGACTCCTGGGACACCCGACAGACGTTTTTC. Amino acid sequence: CACDVLGDSWDTRQTFF.

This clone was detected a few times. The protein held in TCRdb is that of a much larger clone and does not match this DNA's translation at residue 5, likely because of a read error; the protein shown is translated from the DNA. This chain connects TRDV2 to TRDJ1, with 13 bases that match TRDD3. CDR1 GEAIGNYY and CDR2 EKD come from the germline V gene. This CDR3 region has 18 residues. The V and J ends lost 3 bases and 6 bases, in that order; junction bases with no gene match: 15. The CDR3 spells CACDAVTGGYALENKLIF. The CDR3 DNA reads TGTGCCTGTGACGCCGTTACTGGGGGATACGCCCTAGAAAATAAACTCATCTTT.

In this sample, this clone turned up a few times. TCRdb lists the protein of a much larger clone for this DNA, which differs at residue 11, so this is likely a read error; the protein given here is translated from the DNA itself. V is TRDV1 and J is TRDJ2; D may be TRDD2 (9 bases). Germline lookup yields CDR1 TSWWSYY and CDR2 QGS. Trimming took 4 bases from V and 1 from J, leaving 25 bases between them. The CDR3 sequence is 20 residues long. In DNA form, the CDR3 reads TGTGCTCTTGGGGGAGCCTTCCTACTGGGGGCCAACTTTTTGACAGCACAACTCTTCTTT. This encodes CALGGAFLLGANFLTAQLFF.

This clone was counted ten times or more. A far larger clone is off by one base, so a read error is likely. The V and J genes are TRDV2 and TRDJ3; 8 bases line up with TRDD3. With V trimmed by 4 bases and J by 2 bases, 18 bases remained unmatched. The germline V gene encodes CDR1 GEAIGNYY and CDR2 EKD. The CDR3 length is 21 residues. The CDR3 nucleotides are TGTGCCTGTGATGTACTGGGGGTTCGCCGTCCTAGCCCCTGGGACACCCGACAGATGTTTTTC. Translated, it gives CACDVLGVRRPSPWDTRQMFF.